This T cell receptor (beta chain) was sequenced for a study of cytomegalovirus exposure and HLA in healthy donors. About the research overall: In a later analysis, the roughly 110 validation repertoires were reported to have used the same platform as the approximately 620 first-cohort repertoires.

Clones were read by immunoSEQ multiplex PCR, and TCRdb kept only the in-frame ones, dropping some. The table lists hundreds of thousands of clones, more than 80% of them singletons. A note on this clone: Its specificity is unknown. This specimen includes other DNA sequences encoding the same CDR3.

Findings of the study overall: Clusters of TCRs from the first cohort tended to co-occur in the roughly 120 validation repertoires (as a later analysis found). CMV antigen specificity of a few CMV-associated chains was confirmed in vitro. A classifier reportedly called cytomegalovirus status with high sensitivity and specificity.

CDR1 and CDR2 (germline): KGHSH, LQKENI. CDR3 size: 15 residues. With 3 bases clipped from V and 7 bases from J, the junction kept 5 bases outside the gene matches. V and J are TRBV18 and TRBJ2-7, with 14 bases identical to TRBD2. The material sequenced was PBMCs. This receptor was identified in a woman in her late teens or twenties in good health and CMV-seronegative. The CDR3 nucleotides are TGTGCCAGCTCACCCGGGACTAGCGGGAGCAGGGAGCAGTACTTC. Protein product: CASSPGTSGSREQYF.